Listed here is a single T cell receptor (beta chain). This clone's antigen is unknown. Within one base of it there is no much larger clone, and no base qualities were kept. The CDR3 regions of human TCRbeta chains were subjected to immunosequencing. For the original study's pipeline: TCRs in the repertoires were matched against a reference library of SARS-CoV-2-specific TCRs that had been generated with the MIRA antigen-specificity platform. Breadth meant the fraction of unique TCRs that were SARS-CoV-2-associated, whereas depth meant the fraction of total T cells that were SARS-CoV-2-associated. Using the MIRA data, every spike-specific TCR was mapped to the spike region that the TCR reacted to and assigned to either a CD4 or a CD8 class. Log10-transformed breadth and depth values were compared by one-way ANOVA with Sidak's multiple comparisons tests. As stored in TCRdb, this immuneACCESS dataset retains in-frame rearrangements with V and J assigned. A fraction of the clones does not appear; measured against another copy, unresolved V genes explain less than half of the discrepancy, and the remainder lacks a known reason. V and J calls plus clone size are reproduced from that table; the DNA served to infer D and trimming. The sample table contains around 160,000 clones; only one count was recorded for around nine tenths of them. The ten largest account for roughly 5% of the sample.

The CDR3, from cysteine to phenylalanine, totals 14 residues. Left in the record is the CDR3 DNA by itself, 42 bases read in frame from the first base. Based on the germline V gene, the CDR1 and CDR2 sequences are SGHAT and FQNNGV. From V the trimming removes 3 bases and from J it removes 10 bases, while the gene matches leave 10 bases of the junction unaccounted for. This record comes from a study of T cell responses to AZD1222 COVID-19 vaccine (dated by TCRdb to the early 2020s). Notes on the research overall: AZD1222 recipients with second doses at about 4 weeks or about 12 weeks were pooled, because spike-specific TCR depth and breadth did not differ between schedules. Trial participants were enrolled by age into 18-55, 56-69 and 70-plus year subgroups, with approximately 150, 28 and 58 TCR-sequenced participants respectively. TCR sequencing covered fewer than 250 trial participants: 207 given two doses of AZD1222 and 26 given two doses of MenACWY control vaccine. The paper as a whole reports these results and caveats: Conclusions about previously exposed vaccinees are limited, since just six or seven AZD1222 recipients were seropositive for SARS-CoV-2 at baseline. Because no day 14 peak-response samples were available, repertoires were characterized only after the peak T cell response. Most participants were white British and females outnumbered males, and the authors suggested that clonal diversity may have been underestimated. Epitopes outside the regions mutated in the B.1.351 and B.1.1.7 variants were reportedly recognized by nearly half of the unique spike-specific TCRs. In the small 56-69-year group, the increase in depth fell short of significance, most likely because of low power. After two AZD1222 doses, both the breadth and the depth of spike-specific TCRs were significantly higher than at day 0 and than in MenACWY recipients. The whole spike protein was spanned by vaccine-associated CD4 TCRs, and dominant responses were seen in regions 160-218 and 743-854.

Reading the label with the study, this specimen's time point is: baseline before first vaccination. Vaccinee samples came from UK trials COV001 and COV002, including a single-blind randomized controlled phase 2/3 trial of AZD1222 (ChAdOx1 nCoV-19) in healthy adults. Trial participant PBMC samples were collected at day 0 and day 28 after the second dose for TCRbeta chain sequencing. The chain is encoded by TRBV11-2 joined to TRBJ1-1, and 8 junctional nucleotides match TRBD1. This material consisted of peripheral blood, taken on day 0 of AZD1222 vaccination. The sequence was collected from an adult in good health. The CDR3 is CASSLRGDRRGAFF. In nucleotide form, the sequence is TGTGCCAGCAGCTTGCGAGGGGACAGGCGAGGAGCTTTCTTT.